These T cell receptor beta chains were read from a single sample in a study of radiotherapy plus CTLA-4 blockade in lung cancer. The assay was immunoSEQ multiplex PCR, and TCRdb's table has in-frame clones only and misses some. The repertoire holds some 110,000 clones, with approximately 87% as singletons. The material sequenced was peripheral blood, taken from a patient treated with radiotherapy plus ipilimumab. The receptors stem from a human donor with non-small cell lung cancer that progressed on radiotherapy plus ipilimumab. Some clones in this sample may be carry-over from other donors' samples. Each CDR3 is given with its conserved first and last residue. Each record gives: D gene, J gene, V gene, clone size, CDR3 protein, CDR3 DNA. A D gene is named only where the DNA matches it firmly. Size values are once, few and many counts, or a class for expanded clones, and some rows have none.

NA | TRBJ1-5 | TRBV7-2 | NA | CASSLLGQPQHF | TGTGCCAGCAGCTTACTGGGACAGCCCCAGCATTTT
NA | TRBJ1-1 | TRBV7-2 | NA | CASSSQVNTEAFF | TGTGCCAGCAGCTCACAGGTGAACACTGAAGCTTTCTTT
TRBD1 | TRBJ2-3 | TRBV11-3 | NA | CASSKGQGTDTQYF | TGTGCCAGCAGCAAGGGACAGGGCACAGATACGCAGTATTTT
NA | TRBJ2-7 | TRBV4-1 | NA | CASSRLVGYEQYF | TGCGCCAGCAGCCGTTTGGTTGGGTACGAGCAGTACTTC
NA | TRBJ2-4 | TRBV6-1 | NA | CASSEWGVTGNIQYF | TGTGCCAGCAGTGAATGGGGGGTGACGGGAAACATTCAGTACTTC
TRBD2 | TRBJ2-1 | TRBV13 | NA | CASSQRTSRISYNEQFF | TGTGCCAGCAGCCAGCGGACTAGCAGGATTTCCTACAATGAGCAGTTCTTC
TRBD1 | TRBJ2-3 | TRBV5-1 | NA | CASSPWTGADTQYF | TGCGCCAGCAGCCCGTGGACAGGGGCAGATACGCAGTATTTT
NA | TRBJ1-3 | TRBV4-3 | once | CASSQELVWAGNTIYF | TGCGCCAGCAGCCAAGAACTAGTTTGGGCTGGAAACACCATATATTTT
NA | TRBJ2-4 | TRBV7-3 | NA | CASSLQGTGKNIQYF | TGTGCCAGCAGCTTACAGGGGACCGGGAAAAACATTCAGTACTTC
NA | TRBJ1-2 | TRBV12-1 | NA | CASSLGQGASGGYTF | TGTGCCAGCAGCTTGGGACAGGGGGCGAGTGGTGGCTACACCTTC
TRBD1 | TRBJ2-7 | TRBV9 | NA | CASSAQGRGLYEQYF | TGTGCCAGCAGCGCCCAGGGCAGGGGGCTCTACGAGCAGTACTTC
NA | TRBJ2-7 | TRBV4-3 | NA | CASSQVWGQNSYEQYF | TGCGCCAGCAGCCAAGTTTGGGGACAAAACTCCTACGAGCAGTACTTC
NA | TRBJ2-7 | TRBV28 | NA | CASNPAAGGYYEQYF | TGTGCCAGCAACCCGGCAGCAGGCGGTTACTACGAGCAGTACTTC
NA | TRBJ2-2 | TRBV7-7 | NA | CASSPTLLGTGELFF | TGTGCTAGCAGCCCGACCCTCCTGGGCACCGGGGAGCTGTTTTTT
NA | TRBJ2-7 | TRBV7-6 | NA | CASSLGTEPLQYF | TGTGCCAGCAGCCTAGGGACGGAGCCCTTGCAGTACTTC
NA | TRBJ2-3 | TRBV5-1 | NA | CASSTPSTDTQYF | TGCGCCAGCAGCACCCCTAGCACAGATACGCAGTATTTT
NA | TRBJ2-3 | TRBV5-6 | NA | CASSPDRTDTQYF | TGTGCCAGCAGCCCCGACCGCACAGATACGCAGTATTTT
TRBD2 | TRBJ2-1 | TRBV7-2 | NA | CASSFNGGSYNEQFF | TGTGCCAGCAGCTTTAACGGGGGGTCCTACAATGAGCAGTTCTTC
NA | TRBJ1-6 | TRBV9 | NA | CASSVAGSSYNSPLHF | TGTGCCAGCAGCGTAGCTGGGAGCTCCTATAATTCACCCCTCCACTTT
NA | TRBJ1-5 | TRBV6-6 | NA | CASSQNRAGGQPQHF | TGTGCCAGCAGCCAAAACAGGGCGGGCGGTCAGCCCCAGCATTTT
NA | TRBJ2-7 | TRBV11-2 | NA | CASSSTGNIMLRKQYF | TGTGCCAGCAGCTCGACCGGGAACATCATGCTACGAAAGCAGTACTTC
NA | TRBJ1-2 | TRBV6-5 | NA | CASSRGAVNLHGYTF | TGTGCCAGCTCCCGCGGAGCTGTGAACTTGCATGGCTACACCTTC
NA | TRBJ2-5 | TRBV6-6 | NA | CASSRDVETQYF | TGTGCCAGCAGCAGGGACGTAGAGACCCAGTACTTC
TRBD1 | TRBJ1-5 | TRBV7-6 | once | CASSISGGQPQHF | TGTGCCAGCAGCATCTCAGGGGGTCAGCCCCAGCATTTT
NA | TRBJ2-1 | TRBV6-4 | NA | CASSDQGGEGNEQFF | TGTGCCAGCAGTGATCAAGGGGGGGAAGGCAATGAGCAGTTCTTC
TRBD2 | TRBJ2-7 | TRBV7-2 | NA | CASSLGGLRAYEQYF | TGTGCCAGCAGCTTGGGGGGACTACGCGCCTACGAGCAGTACTTC
NA | TRBJ2-3 | TRBV7-6 | NA | CASSLLADTQYF | TGTGCCAGCAGCTTACTGGCAGATACGCAGTATTTT
TRBD1 | TRBJ2-1 | TRBV7-3 | few | CASSPDRGGREQFF | TGTGCCAGCAGCCCGGACAGGGGAGGGAGGGAGCAGTTCTTC
NA | TRBJ1-2 | TRBV28 | NA | CASRGLPGGYTF | TGTGCCAGCAGGGGGCTCCCCGGTGGCTACACCTTC
NA | TRBJ1-1 | TRBV6-5 | NA | CASTRDTEAFF | TGTGCCAGCACTAGGGACACTGAAGCTTTCTTT
TRBD1 | TRBJ1-4 | TRBV5-4 | NA | CASSARDRVEKLFF | TGTGCCAGCAGCGCCCGGGACAGGGTCGAAAAACTGTTTTTT
TRBD2 | TRBJ2-7 | TRBV27 | NA | CASSPRAGNSYEQYF | TGTGCCAGCAGTCCCCGAGCGGGGAACTCCTACGAGCAGTACTTC
NA | TRBJ1-4 | TRBV6-5 | NA | CASRRGGGEKLFF | TGTGCCAGCAGGCGAGGAGGTGGTGAAAAACTGTTTTTT
TRBD1 | TRBJ1-1 | TRBV6-5 | NA | CWAGGAENTEAFF | TGTTGGGCAGGGGGCGCCGAGAACACTGAAGCTTTCTTT
NA | TRBJ1-5 | TRBV29-1 | NA | CSVVRDPNQPQHF | TGCAGCGTTGTTCGGGATCCTAATCAGCCCCAGCATTTT
NA | TRBJ2-7 | TRBV27 | NA | CASTPVPGHSYEQYF | TGTGCCAGCACTCCAGTACCGGGACATTCTTACGAGCAGTACTTC
NA | TRBJ1-6 | TRBV7-6 | NA | CASSLEGSYNSPLHF | TGTGCCAGCAGCTTAGAGGGCTCCTATAATTCACCCCTCCACTTT
TRBD1 | TRBJ2-5 | TRBV5-6 | NA | CASSFLRDRYQETQYF | TGTGCCAGCAGCTTTCTTCGGGACAGGTACCAAGAGACCCAGTACTTC
TRBD2 | TRBJ2-1 | TRBV28 | NA | CASSSTSGGGSYNEQFF | TGTGCCAGCAGTTCAACTAGCGGGGGGGGCTCCTACAATGAGCAGTTCTTC
NA | TRBJ1-6 | TRBV7-9 | NA | CASNVRVDSPLHF | TGTGCCAGCAATGTAAGGGTCGATTCACCCCTCCACTTT
NA | TRBJ2-2 | TRBV5-1 | NA | CASTRALNTGELFF | TGCGCCAGCACCAGGGCCCTAAACACCGGGGAGCTGTTTTTT
NA | TRBJ2-7 | TRBV7-2 | NA | CASSPLRGVSYEQYF | TGTGCCAGCAGCCCGTTGAGGGGGGTTTCCTACGAGCAGTACTTC
TRBD2 | TRBJ2-7 | TRBV6-5 | NA | CASNRAGVTYEQYF | TGTGCCAGCAATAGGGCGGGGGTAACCTACGAGCAGTACTTC
TRBD1 | TRBJ2-2 | TRBV5-1 | NA | CASSSTTGSVGELFF | TGCGCCAGCAGCTCGACGACAGGGTCCGTCGGGGAGCTGTTTTTT
TRBD1 | TRBJ2-5 | TRBV27 | NA | CASSRDRGGQETQYF | TGTGCCAGCAGTCGGGACAGGGGGGGACAAGAGACCCAGTACTTC
NA | TRBJ2-7 | TRBV6-4 | NA | CASSVPRQESYEQYF | TGTGCCAGCAGTGTCCCCAGACAGGAGAGCTACGAGCAGTACTTC
TRBD1 | TRBJ1-3 | TRBV7-2 | NA | CASSLGTGGSGNTIYF | TGTGCCAGCAGCTTAGGGACAGGGGGCAGTGGAAACACCATATATTTT
NA | TRBJ1-1 | TRBV2 | NA | CASSVPANTEAFF | TGTGCCAGCAGTGTACCCGCAAACACTGAAGCTTTCTTT
NA | TRBJ1-1 | TRBV27 | NA | CASSPRTDRMNTEAFF | TGTGCCAGCAGTCCACGGACAGATCGCATGAACACTGAAGCTTTCTTT
NA | TRBJ1-2 | TRBV6-5 | NA | CASSPDTDYGYTF | TGTGCCAGCAGCCCCGACACCGACTATGGCTACACCTTC
NA | TRBJ2-7 | TRBV13 | NA | CASSQQGMYEQYF | TGTGCCAGCAGCCAACAGGGAATGTACGAGCAGTACTTC
NA | TRBJ1-1 | TRBV9 | NA | CASSETRANTEAFF | TGTGCCAGCAGCGAGACCAGGGCGAACACTGAAGCTTTCTTT
NA | TRBJ1-4 | TRBV7-9 | NA | CASSLTGTTNEKLFF | TGTGCCAGCAGCTTAACAGGAACAACTAATGAAAAACTGTTTTTT